This paragraph reports one TCR beta chain. Measured with immunoSEQ multiplex PCR; TCRdb has only the in-frame clones, and not every one. The sample records roughly 200,000 clones, about 86% being singletons. This record comes from a study of blood T cell repertoires in COVID-19. V shed 4 bases and J shed 0 bases, with 13 bases lying between them. There are 14 residues in the CDR3. Looked up from germline, CDR1 is DFQATT and CDR2 is SNEGSKA (reference sequence). The sequenced material came from peripheral blood. The sequence was collected from a man aged 40-50 years with active or convalescent COVID-19. The chain uses TRBV20-1 and TRBJ2-7; perhaps TRBD2 as D (5 bases). The CDR3 region is CSAIDIGNSYEQYF. The CDR3 DNA follows: TGCAGTGCTATTGATATCGGGAACTCCTACGAGCAGTACTTC.